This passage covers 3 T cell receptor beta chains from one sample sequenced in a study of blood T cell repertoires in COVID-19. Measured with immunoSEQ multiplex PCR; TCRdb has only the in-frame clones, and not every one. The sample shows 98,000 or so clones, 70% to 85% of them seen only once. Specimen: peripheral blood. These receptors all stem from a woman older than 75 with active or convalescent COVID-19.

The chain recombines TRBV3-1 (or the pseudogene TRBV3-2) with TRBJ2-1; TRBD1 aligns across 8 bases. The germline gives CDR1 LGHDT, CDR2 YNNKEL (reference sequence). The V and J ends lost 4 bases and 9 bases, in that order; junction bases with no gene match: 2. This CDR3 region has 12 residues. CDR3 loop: CASSPQGGEQFF. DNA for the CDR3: TGTGCCAGCAGCCCACAGGGGGGTGAGCAGTTCTTC.

CDR3 protein: CASRSGIQSSKQYF. The CDR3 DNA follows: TGTGCCAGCAGATCAGGGATCCAATCAAGCAAGCAGTACTTC. The chain combines TRBV6-5 with TRBJ2-7; a possible D gene is TRBD1 (5 bases). V lost 6 bases to trimming and J lost 8 bases, with 20 bases between them. The CDR3 is 14 amino acids. Germline CDR1 is MNHEY and CDR2 is SVGAGI.

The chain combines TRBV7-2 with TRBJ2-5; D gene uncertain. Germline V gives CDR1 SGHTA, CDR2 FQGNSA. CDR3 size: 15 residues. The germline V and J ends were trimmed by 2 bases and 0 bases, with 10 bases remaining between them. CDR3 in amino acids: CASSLSQLYQETQYF. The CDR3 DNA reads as TGTGCCAGCAGCTTATCCCAGTTATACCAAGAGACCCAGTACTTC. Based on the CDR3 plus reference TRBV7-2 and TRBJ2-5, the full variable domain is GAGVSQSPSNKVTEKGKDVELRCDPISGHTALYWYRQSLGQGLEFLIYFQGNSAPDKSGLPSDRFSAERTGGSVSTLTIQRTQQEDSAVYLCASSLSQLYQETQYFGPGTRLLVL.